This T cell receptor beta chain is from a study of shared clonotypes between healthy human individuals. Study at large: The donor group consisted of a couple of women and three men, aged 18 to 49.

CD45RO-negative cells were positively selected for CCR7, leaving out terminally differentiated effector memory CD45RA+ cells. Generated by immunoSEQ multiplex PCR, the TCRdb table keeps only in-frame clones and is missing some. There are millions of clones in the sample; about 92% occur only once, and 1.5% to 2% lies in the top ten. Overall study findings and caveats: Since donors were few, the genetic and exposure-history diversity represented was limited.

The CDR3 spans 17 residues. Germline CDR1 LGHNA, CDR2 YNFKEQ. The V end was cut by 0 bases, the J end by 4 bases, with 16 bases between. Points on this clone: Its cognate antigen is unknown.

The source material was naive CD8+ T cells from PBMCs. The TCR originated in a man aged 18 to 35 in good health. Some clones in this sample may be carry-over from other donors' samples. The V and J genes are TRBV4-2 and TRBJ2-1, with D tentatively TRBD2 (6 bases). CDR3 residues: CASSQDLRGSPYNEQFF. The CDR3 DNA reads as TGTGCCAGCAGCCAAGATCTCCGGGGGTCTCCGTACAATGAGCAGTTCTTC.